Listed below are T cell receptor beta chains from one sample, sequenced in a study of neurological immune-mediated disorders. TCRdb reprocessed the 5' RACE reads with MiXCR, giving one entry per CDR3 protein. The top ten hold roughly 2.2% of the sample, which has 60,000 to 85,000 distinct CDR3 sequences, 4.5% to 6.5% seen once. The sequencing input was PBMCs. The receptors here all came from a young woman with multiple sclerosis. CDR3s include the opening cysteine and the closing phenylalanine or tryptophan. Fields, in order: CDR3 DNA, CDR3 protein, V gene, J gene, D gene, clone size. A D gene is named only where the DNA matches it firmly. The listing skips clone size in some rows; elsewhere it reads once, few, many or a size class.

CDR3nt: TGCGCCAGCAGCGGACAGGGGGCCACAGATACGCAGTATTTT
CDR3aa: CASSGQGATDTQYF
v_gene: TRBV5-1
j_gene: TRBJ2-3
d_gene: TRBD1
abundance: many

CDR3nt: TGCAGTGCTAGGGAGAACACTGAAGCTTTCTTT
CDR3aa: CSARENTEAFF
v_gene: TRBV20-1
j_gene: TRBJ1-1
d_gene: -
abundance: many

CDR3nt: TGCAGCGTAAGACAGGGGCCTAATCAGCCCCAGCATTTT
CDR3aa: CSVRQGPNQPQHF
v_gene: TRBV29-1
j_gene: TRBJ1-5
d_gene: TRBD1
abundance: many

CDR3nt: TGCGCCAGCAGTGGGACAGGACAAGAGACCCAGTACTTC
CDR3aa: CASSGTGQETQYF
v_gene: TRBV10-1
j_gene: TRBJ2-5
d_gene: TRBD1
abundance: -

CDR3nt: TGCAGTGCTCTCCCAAATGCGGACCAGCCCCAGCATTTT
CDR3aa: CSALPNADQPQHF
v_gene: TRBV20-1
j_gene: TRBJ1-5
d_gene: -
abundance: few

CDR3nt: TGCAGTGCTAGAACTAGCGGGAGCCCTTCGGGCGGGGAGCTGTTTTTT
CDR3aa: CSARTSGSPSGGELFF
v_gene: TRBV20-1
j_gene: TRBJ2-2
d_gene: TRBD2
abundance: many

CDR3nt: TGTGCCAGCAGTCTTGGGACGGGGGGAGTCGGCGGGGAGCTGTTTTTT
CDR3aa: CASSLGTGGVGGELFF
v_gene: TRBV12-3/TRBV12-4
j_gene: TRBJ2-2
d_gene: TRBD2
abundance: many

CDR3nt: TGCGCCAGCAGCGTGACCGGGACAGGGACCGGCTATGGCTACACCTTC
CDR3aa: CASSVTGTGTGYGYTF
v_gene: TRBV5-1
j_gene: TRBJ1-2
d_gene: TRBD1
abundance: many

CDR3nt: TGTGCCAGCAGCTTAGCAGCAGGGTTGAACACTGAAGCTTTCTTT
CDR3aa: CASSLAAGLNTEAFF
v_gene: TRBV7-9
j_gene: TRBJ1-1
d_gene: -
abundance: many

CDR3nt: TGTGCCAGCAGCGTTCTAACAGGGAGGAACTATGGCTACACCTTC
CDR3aa: CASSVLTGRNYGYTF
v_gene: TRBV9
j_gene: TRBJ1-2
d_gene: -
abundance: -

CDR3nt: TGCAGTGCTAGAGCCCCGGGGTTCACTGAAGCTTTCTTT
CDR3aa: CSARAPGFTEAFF
v_gene: TRBV20-1
j_gene: TRBJ1-1
d_gene: -
abundance: few

CDR3nt: TGTGCCAGCAGCCATGGTAGCCGCGCCGTCAATGAGCAGTTCTTC
CDR3aa: CASSHGSRAVNEQFF
v_gene: TRBV3-1
j_gene: TRBJ2-1
d_gene: -
abundance: many

CDR3nt: TGCAGTGCTAGAGATCAAGGAGGGGGCACCGGGGAGCTGTTTTTT
CDR3aa: CSARDQGGGTGELFF
v_gene: TRBV20-1
j_gene: TRBJ2-2
d_gene: -
abundance: many

CDR3nt: TGCGCCAGCAGTTATCGAGTGGGGAGGAACACTGAAGCTTTCTTT
CDR3aa: CASSYRVGRNTEAFF
v_gene: TRBV5-1
j_gene: TRBJ1-1
d_gene: -
abundance: few

CDR3nt: TGTGCCAGCAGTTACTCATCCAACACTGAAGCTTTCTTT
CDR3aa: CASSYSSNTEAFF
v_gene: TRBV6-5
j_gene: TRBJ1-1
d_gene: -
abundance: many

CDR3nt: TGTGCCAGCAGCGGCAGGGGAACAAATCAGCCCCAGCATTTT
CDR3aa: CASSGRGTNQPQHF
v_gene: TRBV7-2
j_gene: TRBJ1-5
d_gene: -
abundance: many